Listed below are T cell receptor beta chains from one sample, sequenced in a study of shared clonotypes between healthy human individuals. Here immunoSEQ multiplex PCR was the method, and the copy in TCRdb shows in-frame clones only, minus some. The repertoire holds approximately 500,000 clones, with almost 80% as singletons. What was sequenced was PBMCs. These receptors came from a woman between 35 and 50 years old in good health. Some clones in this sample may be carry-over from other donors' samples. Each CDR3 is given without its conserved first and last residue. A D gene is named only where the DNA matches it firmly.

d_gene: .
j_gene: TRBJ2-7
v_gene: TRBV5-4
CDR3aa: ASSLAFSEQY

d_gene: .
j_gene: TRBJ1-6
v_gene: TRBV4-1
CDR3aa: ASSQDTAASPLH

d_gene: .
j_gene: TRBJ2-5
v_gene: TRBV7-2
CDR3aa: ASSLGRQETQY

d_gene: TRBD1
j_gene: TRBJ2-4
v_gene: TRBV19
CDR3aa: ASSTPGQGAPPAKNIQY

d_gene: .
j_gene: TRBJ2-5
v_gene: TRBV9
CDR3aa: ASSVVTGTGETQY

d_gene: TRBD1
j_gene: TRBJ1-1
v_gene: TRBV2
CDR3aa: ASKQGTTEAF

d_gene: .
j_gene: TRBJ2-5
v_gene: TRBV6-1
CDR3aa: ASSDWGLETQY

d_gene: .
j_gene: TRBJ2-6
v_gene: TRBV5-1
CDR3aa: ASSLDALSGANVLT

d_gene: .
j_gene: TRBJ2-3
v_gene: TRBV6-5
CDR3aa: ASSPRRTFTDTQY

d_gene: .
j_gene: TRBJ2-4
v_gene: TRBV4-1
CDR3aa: ASSQLAVAKNIQY

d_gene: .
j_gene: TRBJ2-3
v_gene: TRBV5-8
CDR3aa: ASSFRRSRDTQY

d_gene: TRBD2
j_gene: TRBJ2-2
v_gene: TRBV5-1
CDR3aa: ASSLARTSGTGELF

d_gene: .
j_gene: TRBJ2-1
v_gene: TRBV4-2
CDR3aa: ASSQEGVAASSYNEQF

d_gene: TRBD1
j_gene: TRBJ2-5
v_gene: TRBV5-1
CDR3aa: ASNPGTGDLETQY

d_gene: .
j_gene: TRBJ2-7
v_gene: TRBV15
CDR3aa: ATSGLQNTQIYEQY

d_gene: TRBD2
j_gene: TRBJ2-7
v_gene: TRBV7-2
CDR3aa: ASSLRSAGGGDEQY

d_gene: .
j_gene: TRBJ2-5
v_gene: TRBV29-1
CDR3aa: SGGGTGWETQY

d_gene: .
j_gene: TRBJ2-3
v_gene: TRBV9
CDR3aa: ASSVGSVSTDTQY

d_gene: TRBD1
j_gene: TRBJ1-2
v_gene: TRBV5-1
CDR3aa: ASSPDRELGYT

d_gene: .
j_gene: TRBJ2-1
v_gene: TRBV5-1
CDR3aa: ASSRRDASDYNEQF

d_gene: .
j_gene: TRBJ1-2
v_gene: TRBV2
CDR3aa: ASNPSGGGIYGYT

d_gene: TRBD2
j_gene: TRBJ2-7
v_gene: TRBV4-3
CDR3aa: ASSRSLAGGSYEQY

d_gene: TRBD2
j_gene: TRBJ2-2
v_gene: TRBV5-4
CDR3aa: ASSRTSGRLNTGELF

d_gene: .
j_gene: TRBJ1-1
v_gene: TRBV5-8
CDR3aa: ASRMKGSTEAF

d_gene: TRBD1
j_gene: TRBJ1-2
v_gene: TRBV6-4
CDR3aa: ASSPGTGIFGYT

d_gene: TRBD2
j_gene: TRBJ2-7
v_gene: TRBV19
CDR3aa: ASSITSGSLGEQY

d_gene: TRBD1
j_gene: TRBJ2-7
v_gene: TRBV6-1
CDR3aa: ASSEGTGVFYEQY

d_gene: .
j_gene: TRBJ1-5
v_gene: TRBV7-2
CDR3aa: ASSPTALQPQH

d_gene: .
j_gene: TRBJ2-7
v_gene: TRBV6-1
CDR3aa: ASSEGPLLGQY

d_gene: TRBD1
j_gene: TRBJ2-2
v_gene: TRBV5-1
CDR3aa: ASSLRQGETGELF

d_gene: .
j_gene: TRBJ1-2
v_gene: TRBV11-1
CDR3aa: ASSSRTAGAGYT

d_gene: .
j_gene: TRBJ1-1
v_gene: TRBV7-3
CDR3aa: ASSWSLNTEAF

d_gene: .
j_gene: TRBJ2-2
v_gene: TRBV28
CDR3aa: ASKSGEGVTGELF

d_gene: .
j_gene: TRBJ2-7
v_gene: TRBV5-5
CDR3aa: ASSFGGGAAYEQY

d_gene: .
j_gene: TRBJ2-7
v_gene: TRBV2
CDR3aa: ASSGKSDYEQY

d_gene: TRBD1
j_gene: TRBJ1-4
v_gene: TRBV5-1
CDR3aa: ASRPGVGQGGEKLF

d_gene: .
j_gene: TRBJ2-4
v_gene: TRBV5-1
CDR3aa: ASSPRVGVTGNIQY

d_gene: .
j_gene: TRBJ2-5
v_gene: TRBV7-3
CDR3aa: ASSLLAGETQY

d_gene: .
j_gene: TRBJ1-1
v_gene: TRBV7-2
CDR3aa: ASSLVGGAEAF

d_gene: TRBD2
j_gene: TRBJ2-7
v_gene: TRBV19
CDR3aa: ASSIGGRAYEQY

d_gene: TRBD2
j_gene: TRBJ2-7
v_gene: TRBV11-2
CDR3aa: ASSHVIAGGRTYEQY

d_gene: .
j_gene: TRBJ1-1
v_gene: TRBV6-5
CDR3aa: ASSYHTEAF

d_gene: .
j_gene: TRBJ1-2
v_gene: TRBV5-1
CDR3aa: ASSLERGQGGYT

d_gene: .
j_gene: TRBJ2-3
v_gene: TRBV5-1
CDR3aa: ASSWEADTQY

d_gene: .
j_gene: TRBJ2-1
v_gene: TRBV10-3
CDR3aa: AIKGGSYNEQF

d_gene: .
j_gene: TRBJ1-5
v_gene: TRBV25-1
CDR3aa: ASSESAGEGPQH

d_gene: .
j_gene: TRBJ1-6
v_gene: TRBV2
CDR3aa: ASSRALRGWDSPLH

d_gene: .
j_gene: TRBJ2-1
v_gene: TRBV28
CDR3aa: ASSLSRTAHRGQF

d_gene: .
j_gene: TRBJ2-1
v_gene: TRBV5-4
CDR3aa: ASSLGLPSSYNEQF

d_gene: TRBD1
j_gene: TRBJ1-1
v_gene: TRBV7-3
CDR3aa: ASSSQGQGHTEAF

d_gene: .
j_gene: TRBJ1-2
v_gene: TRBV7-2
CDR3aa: ASSTRAGMRDGYT

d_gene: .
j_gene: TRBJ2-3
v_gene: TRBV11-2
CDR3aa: ASSLWGISSTDTQY

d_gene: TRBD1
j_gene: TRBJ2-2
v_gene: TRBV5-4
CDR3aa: ASSSQGAQTGELF

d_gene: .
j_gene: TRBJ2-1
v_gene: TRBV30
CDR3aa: AWRPNNEQF

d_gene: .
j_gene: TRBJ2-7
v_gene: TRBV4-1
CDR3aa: ASSPGVYSFISYEQY